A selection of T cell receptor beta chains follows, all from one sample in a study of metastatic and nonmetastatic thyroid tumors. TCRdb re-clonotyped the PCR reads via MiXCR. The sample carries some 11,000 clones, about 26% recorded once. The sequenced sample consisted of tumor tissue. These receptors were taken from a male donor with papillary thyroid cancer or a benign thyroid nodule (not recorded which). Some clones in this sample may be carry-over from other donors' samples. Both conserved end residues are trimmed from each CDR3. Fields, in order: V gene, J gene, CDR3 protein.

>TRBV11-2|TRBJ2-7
ASSGGPYEQY
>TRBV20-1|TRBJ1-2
SARHLKTGHYGYT
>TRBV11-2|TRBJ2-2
ASSLVSGRRELF
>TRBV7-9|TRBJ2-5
ASSPPLVETQY
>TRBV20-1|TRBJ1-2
SATRETGARGYT
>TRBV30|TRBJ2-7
AWRSGGYGEQY
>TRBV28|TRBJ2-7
ASSPGGPEQY
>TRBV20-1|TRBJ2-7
SARKGLLEVYYEQY
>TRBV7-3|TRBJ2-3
ASSPAGSGTDTQY
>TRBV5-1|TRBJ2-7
ASMISYEQY
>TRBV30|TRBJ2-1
AWTAGGYYNEQF
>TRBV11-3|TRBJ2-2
ASSSPGLGVGELF
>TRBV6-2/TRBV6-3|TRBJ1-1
ASSRQGPAEAF
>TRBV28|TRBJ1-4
ASSTPGNEKLF
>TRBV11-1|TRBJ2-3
ASSFSMGVGTDTQY
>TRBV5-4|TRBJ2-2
ASSPTGDNTGELF
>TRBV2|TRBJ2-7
ASSARQAWGEQY
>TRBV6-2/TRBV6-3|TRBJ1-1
ASSLMSSEAF
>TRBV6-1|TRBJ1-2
ASSEASRTVGYT
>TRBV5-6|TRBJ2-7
ASSLSAGGKGEQY